The present entry profiles one T cell receptor (beta chain) with its context. Its antigen is undetermined. Germline CDR1 reads SEHNR; CDR2 reads FQNEAQ (reference sequence). V was shortened by 5 bases and J by 5 bases, with 12 bases between the two germline ends. This CDR3 is built from 13 residues. These data belong to a study of beta chain features in type 1 diabetes. Study-level information: In all, more than 90,000,000 sorted cells from all samples were analyzed.

Expressed TCRB transcripts were sequenced because the entire RNA isolate underwent reverse transcription. Clones were sequenced by immunoSEQ multiplex PCR, and TCRdb holds only the in-frame ones, with some missing. This table has about 340,000 clones, approximately 10% appearing once. Study findings and constraints: Among all four CD4+ subsets, Type 1 diabetes patients had TCRB CDR3s that were moderately but significantly shorter. Within patients, naive, central memory and Treg TCRB repertoires seemed more similar than within healthy donors.

This chain uses TRBV7-9 with TRBJ2-5; weak D call: TRBD1 (6 bases). This TCR was sampled from a man aged 25 to 40 with type 1 diabetes. The sample consisted of central memory CD4+ T cells from blood. CDR3 sequence: CASSAGRGETQYF. In nucleotides, the CDR3 is TGTGCCAGCAGCGCAGGAAGGGGGGAGACCCAGTACTTC.